One sample yielded the 10 T cell receptor beta chains listed below, sequenced in a study of blood T cell repertoires in COVID-19. Method: immunoSEQ multiplex PCR; TCRdb's copy keeps in-frame clones and lacks some. The top ten hold roughly 5% of the sample, which has a few hundred thousand clones, over 80% seen once. Sequenced input: peripheral blood. The receptors derive from a human donor in a cohort sampled during active COVID-19.

The chain recombines TRBV20-1 with TRBJ2-1; no clear D gene. Looked up from germline, CDR1 is DFQATT and CDR2 is SNEGSKA (reference sequence). This CDR3 is 11 amino acids long. Trimming took off 0 bases at V and 10 bases at J, with 7 bases between the two ends. For the CDR3, the DNA is TGCAGTGCTAGAGATGGCAGAGAGCAGTTCTTC. It specifies CSARDGREQFF.

This chain joins TRBV7-2 and TRBJ1-2; 9 nucleotides line up with TRBD1. Germline V CDR1 and CDR2: SGHTA, FQGNSA. V shed 6 bases and J 6 bases; nucleotides not matched to a gene: 11. The length of the CDR3 is 15 residues. CDR3 sequence reads: CASRITGTGINGYTF. DNA for the CDR3: TGTGCCAGCAGGATCACCGGGACAGGGATCAATGGCTACACCTTC.

The chain employs TRBV7-9 and TRBJ1-2; D uncertain. This CDR3 is built from 13 residues. Germline CDR1 is SEHNR and CDR2 is FQNEAQ (reference sequence). With 2 bases removed from V and 4 bases from J, the gap between germline ends came to 8 bases. This chain's CDR3 is CASSLTVSYGYTF. In DNA, the CDR3 is TGTGCCAGCAGCTTAACAGTTTCCTATGGCTACACCTTC. Complete variable domain (other parts from reference TRBV7-9 and TRBJ1-2): DTGVSQNPRHKITKRGQNVTFRCDPISEHNRLYWYRQTLGQGPEFLTYFQNEAQLEKSRLLSDRFSAERPKGSFSTLEIQRTEQGDSAMYLCASSLTVSYGYTFGSGTRLTVV.

This clone has more than one count but fewer than ten. The J gene is TRBJ1-2, the V gene TRBV7-2, with 9 bases matching TRBD1. CDR3 length: 13 residues. The V and J ends lost 5 bases and 8 bases, in that order; junction bases with no gene match: 6. CDR1 SGHTA and CDR2 FQGNSA come from the germline V gene. CDR3 amino acids: CASSPGTGKGYTF. CDR3 coding DNA: TGTGCCAGCAGCCCAGGGACAGGGAAAGGCTACACCTTC.

This clone was picked up many times. This sequence joins TRBV27 and TRBJ1-1, with 7 bases lining up with TRBD1. The V and J ends lost 5 bases and 7 bases, in that order; junction bases with no gene match: 10. From germline, CDR1 is MNHEY and CDR2 SMNVEV (reference sequence). The CDR3 sequence is 14 residues long. CDR3 sequence: CASSERQGGDEAFF. The CDR3 bases are TGTGCCAGCAGTGAAAGACAGGGCGGTGATGAAGCTTTCTTT.

CDR3 in DNA: TGTGCCAGCAGTTCCAGGACAGGGGCCCAGCCCCAGCATTTT. It is translated as CASSSRTGAQPQHF. The V and J genes are TRBV6-2 or TRBV6-3 and TRBJ1-5, with TRBD1 identical over 9 bases. The CDR3 runs 14 residues. J was trimmed by 7 bases and V by 4 bases; bases with no gene match: 5. The germline V gene has CDR1 MNHEY and CDR2 SVGEGT.

This chain uses TRBV5-1 with TRBJ2-7, with TRBD1 matching 10 bases. Per the germline V gene, CDR1 is SGHRS and CDR2 is YFSETQ. Unmatched junction bases numbered 5, after V lost 4 bases and J lost 1 base. CDR3 length: 15 residues. The CDR3 loop reads CASSADRGISYEQYF. CDR3 sequence (DNA): TGCGCCAGCAGCGCGGACAGGGGGATTTCCTACGAGCAGTACTTC.

The gene calls are TRBV9 and TRBJ1-4; TRBD1 agrees at 11 bases. CDR3 length equals 18 residues. Germline V gives CDR1 SGDLS, CDR2 YYNGEE. V gave up 3 bases and J gave up 2 bases; unmatched junction bases: 9. This CDR3 reads CASSERSGTGGTNEKLFF. In DNA form, the CDR3 reads TGTGCCAGCAGCGAGAGGTCCGGGACAGGGGGTACTAATGAAAAACTGTTTTTT. The whole variable domain, filled in from reference TRBV9 and TRBJ1-4, reads DSGVTQTPKHLITATGQRVTLRCSPRSGDLSVYWYQQSLDQGLQFLIQYYNGEERAKGNILERFSAQQFPDLHSELNLSSLELGDSALYFCASSERSGTGGTNEKLFFGSGTQLSVL.

CDR3: CASSLGWAGGKRSNQPQHF. The CDR3 nucleotides are TGTGCCAGCAGCTTGGGCTGGGCAGGGGGCAAGCGAAGCAATCAGCCCCAGCATTTT. The chain combines TRBV5-6 with TRBJ1-5; 8 bases map to TRBD1. V dropped 0 bases and J dropped 1; count of bases not matched to a gene: 12. Germline V gene data show CDR1 as SGHDT and CDR2 as YYEEEE. The CDR3 sequence is 19 residues long.

This clone was recorded at least ten times. The chain has TRBV12-3 or TRBV12-4 and TRBJ2-1; 7 nucleotides line up with TRBD2. This CDR3 contains 13 residues. V shed 6 bases, J shed 4 bases, and the junction held 3 bases outside the gene matches. The CDR3 nucleotides read TGTGCCAGCAGGGGGACTAATTACAATGAGCAGTTCTTC. Protein: CASRGTNYNEQFF.